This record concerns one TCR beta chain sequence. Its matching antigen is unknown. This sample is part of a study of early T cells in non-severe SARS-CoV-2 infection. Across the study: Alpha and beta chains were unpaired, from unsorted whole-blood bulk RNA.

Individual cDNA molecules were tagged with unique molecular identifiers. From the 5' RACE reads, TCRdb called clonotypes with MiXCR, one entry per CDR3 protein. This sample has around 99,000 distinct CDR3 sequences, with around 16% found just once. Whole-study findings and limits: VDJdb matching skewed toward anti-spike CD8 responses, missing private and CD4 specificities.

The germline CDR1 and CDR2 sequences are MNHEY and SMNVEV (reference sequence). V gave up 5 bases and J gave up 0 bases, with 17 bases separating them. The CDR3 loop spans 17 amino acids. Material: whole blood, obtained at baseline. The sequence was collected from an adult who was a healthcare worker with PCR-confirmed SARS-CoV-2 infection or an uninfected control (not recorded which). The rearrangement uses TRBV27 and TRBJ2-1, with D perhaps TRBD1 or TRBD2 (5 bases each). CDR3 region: CASSPRGPASSYNEQFF. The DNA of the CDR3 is TGTGCCAGCAGTCCCCGGGGACCGGCTAGCTCCTACAATGAGCAGTTCTTC.